This T cell receptor (beta chain) appears in the sequencing data of a study of blood T cell repertoires in COVID-19. Looking at the study overall: T cells, B-cell-depleted T cells, or PBMCs supplied cDNA or gDNA.

Assay: immunoSEQ multiplex PCR; the TCRdb copy retains only in-frame clones and omits some. The profile covers about 210,000 clones, with 80% appearing a single time and 9.5% to 15% taken by the ten largest. Germline CDR1 ENHRY, CDR2 SYGVKD. Germline trimming cut 10 bases from V and 5 bases from J; bases unmatched to any gene: 10. CDR3 length: 15 amino acids. This clone was seen a few times. Material: peripheral blood. The clonotype was recovered from a human donor in a cohort sampled during active COVID-19. This sequence joins TRBV10-3 and TRBJ2-3; TRBD2 aligns across 12 bases. CDR3 sequence reads: CATDLTGLAGDTQYF. As DNA, the CDR3 is TGTGCCACCGACCTTACGGGACTAGCGGGAGATACGCAGTATTTT.